This TCR beta chain was obtained from a study of T-cell memory formation after mild COVID-19 (dated by TCRdb to about 2021). Describing the broader study: TCR sequence clusters from the two donors were found to be largely donor specific. Two young, previously healthy adult volunteers made up the cohort, one male and one female. In a couple of donors, T-cell clones that expanded and contracted after mild COVID-19 were tracked by sequencing TCRalpha and TCRbeta repertoires over time. The paper as a whole reports these results and caveats: Contracting CD4+ clones were located mainly in the CM and EM memory subsets, whereas CD8+ clones were found to be enriched in EMRA. SARS-CoV-2 specificity was not confirmed for the second-wave clones peaking on day 37. The detection of some responding clones in pre-infection memory suggests that pre-existing cross-reactive memory T cells joined the SARS-CoV-2 response. From day 15 to 85, contracting clones showed balanced CD4/CD8 phenotypes, whereas a second wave of clones that expanded from day 15 to 37 leaned towards CD4+. The study included only two mild cases, and larger cohorts that include severe cases with pre-infection samples were judged to be necessary.

Cut back by 3 bases and 3 bases, the V and J ends lie 9 bases apart. The CDR3 contains 13 residues, cysteine and phenylalanine counted. Kept here is only the CDR3 DNA, which spans 39 bases and is read in frame from base 1. As for this clonotype: Which antigen it targets is not known. Nothing much larger sits one base from this clone, and base qualities are not available.

Sequencing was carried out with an Illumina NovaSeq 6000. cDNA libraries for TCRalpha and TCRbeta were prepared by 5'RACE using constant-segment primers, with sample barcodes and unique molecular identifiers added. Trizol reagent was used to extract RNA from every sample. Libraries were amplified in two PCR steps, with a second sample barcode and Illumina TruSeq adapters added in the second step. The libraries were sequenced on an Illumina NovaSeq using 2 x 150 bp paired-end reads. On the study's bioinformatics: The reads were demultiplexed and collapsed into UMI-guided consensus sequences using migec v1.2.7. Using mixcr v2.1.11, UMI consensuses were aligned to TRA and TRB V and J templates and then assembled into clonotypes. Expanded or contracted clonotypes were those called significant by both edgeR and NoisET, with noise models trained on biological replicates. For edgeR calls, the thresholds were a false discovery rate-adjusted p below 0.01 and a log2 fold-change of 1. As an exploratory analysis of dynamics, max-normalized trajectories of the 1000 most abundant clonotypes were examined by PCA with hierarchical clustering. Separately sequenced CD4+ and CD8+ repertoires were used to assign a CD4 or CD8 phenotype to each responding clone. TCRdb redid the processing of the public reads, applying fastp at Q25 and MiXCR, and retained in-frame beta chains. Rows with one shared CDR3 protein collapse into an entry with the most common genes and DNA. The V and J calls, along with clone size, are taken from TCRdb and not from the paper's own processing. This sample lists some 120,000 distinct CDR3 sequences; 15% to 20% were detected once. 11% to 15% of the sample rests with the top ten.

PBMCs were isolated by Ficoll-Paque density gradient centrifugation. This sequence uses TRBV12-3 or TRBV12-4 and TRBJ2-7; TRBD2 is possibly the D segment (6 matching bases). The source of this sequence is an adult woman who had mild COVID-19 (a few samples of this study predate the infection). The sample titles of this study are shuffled in the database, so cell type and time point are left out; the donor was told from shared clones. Sequenced material: PBMCs or a T cell subset sorted from them (not recorded which). The bases are TGTGCCAGCAGTTTCGGTAGCGGCTACGAGCAGTACTTC. The translation is CASSFGSGYEQYF.